This T cell receptor beta chain was sequenced in a study of T cell clonality in common variable immunodeficiency. Assay used: immunoSEQ multiplex PCR; TCRdb lists only in-frame clones, some missing. Reported are around 55,000 clones, none seen only once; the ten largest carry roughly 0.84%. The CDR3 is made up of 14 amino acids. Germline values: CDR1 SGHAT, CDR2 FQNNGV. V was trimmed by 1 base and J by 6 bases, leaving 9 bases between them. The sample holds many counts of this clone. With the read ending 3 residues before the CDR3 end, the germline J gene is used to fill in that end. This chain links TRBV11-2 with TRBJ1-4; D gene unclear. Sequenced material: peripheral blood mononuclear cells. This clonotype was obtained from a person aged 18 to 70 in good health. The CDR3 bases that were read are TGTGCCAGCAGCTTAGGCCGGGGAGATGAAAAA. Translating it yields CASSLGRGDEK. The CDR3 reads in full as CASSLGRGDEKLFF.